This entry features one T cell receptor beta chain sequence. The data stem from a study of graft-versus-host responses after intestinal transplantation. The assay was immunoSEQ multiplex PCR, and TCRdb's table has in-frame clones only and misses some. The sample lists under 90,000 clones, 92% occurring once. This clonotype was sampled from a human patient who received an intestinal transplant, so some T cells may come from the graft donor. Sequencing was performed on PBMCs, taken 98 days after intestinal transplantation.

Here the CDR3 DNA reads TGCAGCGCGAACACCGGGACTAGCGGGAGCGAGCAGTACTTC. Translating gives CSANTGTSGSEQYF. This rearrangement joins TRBV29-1 to TRBJ2-7; TRBD2 matches at 14 bases. CDR1 SQVTM and CDR2 ANQGSEA come from the germline V gene. J was trimmed by 6 bases and V by 7 bases; bases with no gene match: 8. The CDR3 sequence is 14 residues long.